Each of the 20 T cell receptor beta chains below was sequenced from the same sample in a study of T cells in women clearing cervical HPV infection. Clones were read by immunoSEQ multiplex PCR, and TCRdb kept only the in-frame ones, dropping some. This sample's table reports around 33,000 clones. The sample consisted of blood buffy coat. These TCRs come from a woman between 18 and 69 years old with a cervical HPV16 infection that either progressed to CIN3+ or cleared (not recorded which).

To note about this clone: The CDR3 end lies 3 residues beyond the end of the read and is filled in from the germline J gene. The chain employs TRBV5-1 and TRBJ2-1, with D maybe TRBD1 (6 bases). Germline loops: CDR1 SGHRS, CDR2 YFSETQ. Between the trimmed V and J ends, which lost 3 bases and 2 bases, there was a span of 15 bases. This CDR3 has 16 residues. This chain's CDR3 is CASSYSPRGTYNEQFF. The covered CDR3 bases are TGCGCCAGCAGCTACAGCCCGAGGGGGACCTACAATGAG.

As to this clone: The CDR3 is cut off 3 residues early in the read; its end comes from the germline J gene. The chain combines TRBV4-2 with TRBJ2-7; 8 bases are shared with TRBD2. V shed 1 base, J shed 3 bases, and the junction held 5 bases outside the gene matches. Germline V gene data show CDR1 as LGHNA and CDR2 as YNFKEQ. The CDR3 length is 15 residues. The CDR3 DNA, read in part, is TGTGCCAGCAGCCAAGCCAGCGGGAGCGTCTACGAG. It is translated as CASSQASGSVYE. Given in full, the CDR3 is CASSQASGSVYEQYF.

To note about this clone: With the read ending 3 residues before the CDR3 end, the germline J gene is used to fill in that end. The J gene is TRBJ2-5, the V gene TRBV6-2 or TRBV6-3, with 10 bases matching TRBD2. The CDR3 is 14 amino acids. Losses at the gene ends were 9 bases for V and 6 bases for J; bases not matched to a gene: 10. Germline V CDR1 and CDR2: MNHEY, SVGEGT. CDR3 DNA, as far as it was read: TGTGCCAGTATAGCGGGGGGCCTAGCGCAGACC. This codes for CASIAGGLAQT. The whole CDR3 sequence is CASIAGGLAQTQYF.

Remarks on this clone: The read gets to within 3 residues of the CDR3 end, and the germline J gene fills in the rest. V and J are TRBV5-4 and TRBJ2-2; D assignment may be TRBD1 or TRBD2 (5 bases each). V shed 4 bases and J shed 2 bases, with 12 bases lying between them. This CDR3 contains 15 residues. CDR1 is SGHNT, CDR2 YYREEE, per germline (reference sequence). CDR3 DNA (partial): TGTGCCAGCAGCAGCCAGGGAGCTAACACCGGGGAG. Its protein product is CASSSQGANTGE. The entire CDR3 protein is CASSSQGANTGELFF.

About this clone itself: The CDR3 goes on 3 residues after the read ends, and that part is filled in from the germline J gene. The rearrangement joins TRBV5-4 to TRBJ2-5; 7 bases line up with TRBD2. Germline trimming cut 2 bases from V and 1 base from J; bases unmatched to any gene: 2. This CDR3 has 14 residues. Germline CDR1 SGHNT, CDR2 YYREEE (reference sequence). The covered CDR3 bases are TGTGCCAGCAGCTTAGGGACTACCCAAGAGACC. Protein: CASSLGTTQET. The CDR3 in full is CASSLGTTQETQYF.

As for this clone: The read gets to within 3 residues of the CDR3 end, and the germline J gene fills in the rest. The chain has TRBV18 and TRBJ2-1; perhaps TRBD1 as D (5 bases). Germline-derived CDR1 and CDR2 are KGHSH and LQKENI. The ends were cut back, 4 bases at V and 5 bases at J, with 18 bases in the middle. This CDR3 is built from 16 residues. The sequenced CDR3 bases are TGTGCCAGCTCACGACCGTCTCGTCCCAGGGACAATGAG. This encodes CASSRPSRPRDNE. The complete CDR3 reads CASSRPSRPRDNEQFF.

Comments on this clone: The read ends 3 residues shy of where the CDR3 ends; the end is completed using the germline J gene. This chain joins TRBV19 and TRBJ2-3; TRBD1 matches at 8 bases. In germline, CDR1 is LNHDA, CDR2 SQIVND (reference sequence). CDR3 size: 15 residues. The CDR3 region is CASRSRQGHGQPQYF. The covered CDR3 bases are TGTGCCAGTAGGTCCCGACAGGGGCACGGTCAGCCG.

About this clone itself: The junction does not match germline at one end; this may be a read error. The same CDR3 can be traced to other DNA sequences in this sample. The DNA read from the CDR3 is TGTGCCAGCAGTCCTCCGGGGGTACGGCGTGGAAACACA. Translating gives CASSPPGVRRGNT. The complete CDR3 sequence is CASSPPGVRRGNTIYF. The V and J genes are TRBV6-2 or TRBV6-3 and TRBJ1-3; possibly TRBD1 for D (5 bases). The read finishes 3 residues shy of the CDR3 end, and the germline J gene is used to complete it. CDR1 MNHEY and CDR2 SVGEGT come from the germline V gene. The CDR3 totals 16 residues.

To note about this clone: Read data end 3 residues before the CDR3 end; the end is taken from the germline J gene. J is TRBJ2-1 and V is TRBV20-1; 8 bases match TRBD2. From germline, CDR1 is DFQATT and CDR2 SNEGSKA (reference sequence). With V trimmed by 1 base and J by 3 bases, 5 bases remained unmatched. The CDR3 length is 15 residues. The part of the CDR3 DNA that was read is TGCAGTGCTAGAGGGCGGGGGGACCGCTACAATGAG. It encodes CSARGRGDRYNE. The full-length CDR3 reads as CSARGRGDRYNEQFF.

Comment on this clone: The CDR3 end is not reached by the read, which stops 3 residues before it; the germline J gene fills it in. The chain carries TRBV10-3 and TRBJ2-3; 10 bases map to TRBD2. CDR1 is ENHRY and CDR2 is SYGVKD in the germline V gene. There are 14 residues in the CDR3. V lost 6 bases to trimming and J lost 3 bases; unmatched junction nucleotides: 3. CDR3 sequence reads: CAIREREGTDTQYF. Partial CDR3 DNA: TGTGCCATCAGGGAGCGGGAGGGGACAGATACG.

A word on this clone: The sequence runs out 3 residues before the end of the CDR3; the remainder is reconstructed from the germline J gene. The chain carries TRBV7-3 and TRBJ2-3; 9 bases align to TRBD2. The J segment lost 4 bases and the V segment lost 5 bases, leaving 7 bases of the junction unmatched. CDR1 is SGHTA and CDR2 is FQGTGA in the germline V gene. The length of the CDR3 is 15 residues. CDR3 residues: CASSAAAGGSDTQYF. The sequenced part of the CDR3 DNA is TGTGCCAGCAGCGCCGCGGCGGGAGGGTCAGATACG. Full variable domain (outside the CDR3, taken from reference TRBV7-3 and TRBJ2-3): GAGVSQTPSNKVTEKGKYVELRCDPISGHTALYWYRQSLGQGPEFLIYFQGTGAADDSGLPNDRFFAVRPEGSVSTLKIQRTERGDSAVYLCASSAAAGGSDTQYFGPGTRLTVL.

A word on this clone: The sequenced fragment ends 3 residues before the CDR3 boundary, so the rest is inferred from the germline J gene. The J gene is TRBJ2-2, the V gene TRBV7-9; D gene uncertain. This CDR3 has 13 residues. Per germline, CDR1 SEHNR and CDR2 FQNEAQ (reference sequence). The V end lost 5 bases, the J end lost 7 bases, and 11 bases lay between the germline ends. The CDR3 sequence: CASSATRVGELFF. The sequenced part of the CDR3 DNA is TGTGCCAGCAGCGCTACACGGGTCGGGGAG.

The covered CDR3 bases are TGTGCCAGCTCGCCCGCCTCTAGCGGATCCTACAATGAG. Translated: CASSPASSGSYNE. The complete CDR3 protein is CASSPASSGSYNEQFF. The chain uses TRBV18 and TRBJ2-1; 7 bases line up with TRBD2. The sequence runs out 3 residues before the end of the CDR3; the remainder is reconstructed from the germline J gene. V shed 6 bases and J 1 base; nucleotides not matched to a gene: 9. CDR1 is KGHSH and CDR2 is LQKENI in the germline V gene. The CDR3 covers 16 residues.

A remark on this clone: The CDR3 is cut off 3 residues early in the read; its end comes from the germline J gene. V usage is TRBV2 and J usage is TRBJ2-1, with D uncertain. The CDR3 spans 14 residues. The V gene lost 6 bases and the J gene lost 0 bases, with 9 bases spanning the gap. Germline-derived CDR1 and CDR2 are SNHLY and FYNNEI. Partial CDR3 DNA: TGTGCCAGCAGGGAACTCAGCTCCTACAATGAG. Amino acid sequence: CASRELSSYNE. In full, the CDR3 is CASRELSSYNEQFF.

Turning to this clone: The read ends 3 residues early relative to the CDR3; the germline J gene fills the gap. The chain has TRBV7-2 and TRBJ1-2; a weak D match, TRBD1 (6 bases). Germline-derived CDR1 and CDR2 are SGHTA and FQGNSA. The CDR3 runs 15 residues. CDR3 DNA, as far as it was read: TGTGCCAGCAGCTTAGTGTTCGGGACACCGTCCGAC. It translates to CASSLVFGTPSD. The full CDR3 reads CASSLVFGTPSDYTF.

For this clone: The missing CDR3 end, 3 residues past where the read stops, is filled in from the germline J gene. The rearrangement links TRBV29-1 to TRBJ1-1; TRBD1 matches at 7 bases. Trimming cost V 8 bases and J 4 bases; bases outside gene matches: 10. Germline V gene data show CDR1 as SQVTM and CDR2 as ANQGSEA. The CDR3 sequence is 13 residues long. CDR3: CSLTRGFGTEAFF. CDR3 DNA, as far as it was read: TGCAGCTTAACCAGGGGGTTTGGCACTGAA.

In the case of this clone: Read data end 3 residues before the CDR3 end; the end is taken from the germline J gene. The rearrangement joins TRBV20-1 to TRBJ1-2; no clear D gene. The CDR3 spans 11 residues. CDR1 is DFQATT, CDR2 SNEGSKA, per germline (reference sequence). The CDR3 DNA, read in part, is TGCAGTGCTAGCGTAAAGCCGGGC. Protein product: CSASVKPG. The whole CDR3 is CSASVKPGYTF.

To note about this clone: The CDR3 end lies 3 residues beyond the end of the read and is filled in from the germline J gene. This rearrangement joins TRBV24-1 to TRBJ2-1, with 7 bases that match TRBD1. With V trimmed by 4 bases and J by 4 bases, 9 bases remained unmatched. The germline V gene encodes CDR1 KGHDR and CDR2 SFDVKD. The CDR3 spans 16 residues. The chain's CDR3 is CATSDNRQGLYNEQFF. Incomplete CDR3 DNA: TGTGCCACCAGTGACAACCGACAGGGATTATACAATGAG.

Regarding this clone: Sequence at one end of the junction differs from germline and may be a read error. The read finishes 3 residues shy of the CDR3 end, and the germline J gene is used to complete it. This chain links TRBV4-2 with TRBJ1-1, with D perhaps TRBD1 (6 bases). The CDR3 runs 13 residues. Per the germline V gene, CDR1 is LGHNA and CDR2 is YNFKEQ. The CDR3 loop reads CASSGSLGGAAFF. The CDR3 DNA, read in part, is TGCGCCAGCAGCGGATCCCTGGGGGGGGCG.

About this clone: The read gets to within 3 residues of the CDR3 end, and the germline J gene fills in the rest. V gene TRBV30 combines with J gene TRBJ1-5; perhaps TRBD1 as D (5 bases). The ends were cut back, 1 base at V and 4 bases at J, with 5 bases in the middle. The CDR3 is 12 residues long. Germline V gene data show CDR1 as GTSNPN and CDR2 as SVGIG (reference sequence). Here the CDR3 reads CAWSGQNQPQHF. Partial CDR3 DNA: TGTGCCTGGAGTGGACAGAATCAGCCC.